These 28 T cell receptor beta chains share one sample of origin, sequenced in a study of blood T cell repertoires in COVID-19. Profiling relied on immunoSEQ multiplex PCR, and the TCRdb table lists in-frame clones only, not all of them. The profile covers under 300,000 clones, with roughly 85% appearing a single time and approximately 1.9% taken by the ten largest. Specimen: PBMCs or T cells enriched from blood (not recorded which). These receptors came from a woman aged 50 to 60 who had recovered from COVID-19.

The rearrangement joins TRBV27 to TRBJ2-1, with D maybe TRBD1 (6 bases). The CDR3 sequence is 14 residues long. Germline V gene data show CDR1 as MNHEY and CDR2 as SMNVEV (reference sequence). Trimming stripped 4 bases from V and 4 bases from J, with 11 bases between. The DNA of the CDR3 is TGTGCCAGCAGTTCAACAGGGTATTACAATGAGCAGTTCTTC. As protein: CASSSTGYYNEQFF.

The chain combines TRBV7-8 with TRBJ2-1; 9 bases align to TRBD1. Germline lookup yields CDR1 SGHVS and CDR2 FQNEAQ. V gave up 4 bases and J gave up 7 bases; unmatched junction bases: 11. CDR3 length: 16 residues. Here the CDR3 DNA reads TGTGCCAGCAGCTCACCCGGGACAGGGTCTTCGAATGAGCAGTTCTTC. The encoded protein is CASSSPGTGSSNEQFF.

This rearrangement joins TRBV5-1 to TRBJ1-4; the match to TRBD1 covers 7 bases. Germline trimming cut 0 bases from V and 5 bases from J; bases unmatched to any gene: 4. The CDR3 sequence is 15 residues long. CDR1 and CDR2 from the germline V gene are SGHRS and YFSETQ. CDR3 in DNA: TGCGCCAGCAGCTTGGAGAGGGGGCGAAATGAAAAACTGTTTTTT. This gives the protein CASSLERGRNEKLFF.

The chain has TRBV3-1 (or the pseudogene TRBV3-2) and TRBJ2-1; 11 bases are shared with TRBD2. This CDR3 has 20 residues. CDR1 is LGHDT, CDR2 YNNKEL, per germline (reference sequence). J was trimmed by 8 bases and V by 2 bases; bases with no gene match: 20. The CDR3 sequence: CASSQRGRLAGGGGADEQFF. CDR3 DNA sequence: TGTGCCAGCAGCCAAAGAGGGAGGCTAGCGGGAGGAGGGGGTGCGGATGAGCAGTTCTTC.

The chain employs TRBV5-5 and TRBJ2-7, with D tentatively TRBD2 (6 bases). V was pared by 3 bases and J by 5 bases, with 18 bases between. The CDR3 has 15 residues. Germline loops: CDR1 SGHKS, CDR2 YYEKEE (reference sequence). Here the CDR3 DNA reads TGTGCCAGCAGCTCCTATTCTCGGGGGAATGACGAGCAGTACTTC. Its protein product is CASSSYSRGNDEQYF.

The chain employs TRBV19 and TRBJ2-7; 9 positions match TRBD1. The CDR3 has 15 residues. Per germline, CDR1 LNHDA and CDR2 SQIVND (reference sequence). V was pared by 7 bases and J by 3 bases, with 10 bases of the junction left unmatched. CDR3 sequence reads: CASTPTGGQGYEQYF. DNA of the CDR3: TGTGCCAGTACCCCTACGGGGGGACAGGGCTACGAGCAGTACTTC.

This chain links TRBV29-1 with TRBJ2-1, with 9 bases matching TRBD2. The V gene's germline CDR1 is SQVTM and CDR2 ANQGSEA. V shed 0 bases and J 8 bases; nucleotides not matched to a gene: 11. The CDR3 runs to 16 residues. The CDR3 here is CSVEDIMGGRADEQFF. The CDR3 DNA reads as TGCAGCGTTGAAGATATAATGGGCGGGAGGGCAGATGAGCAGTTCTTC.

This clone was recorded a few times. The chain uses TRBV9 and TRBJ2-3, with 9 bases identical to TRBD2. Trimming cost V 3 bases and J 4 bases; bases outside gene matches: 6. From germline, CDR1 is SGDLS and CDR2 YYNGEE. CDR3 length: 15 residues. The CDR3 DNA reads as TGTGCCAGCAGCGGTAGCGGGAGCGTCGCAGATACGCAGTATTTT. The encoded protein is CASSGSGSVADTQYF.

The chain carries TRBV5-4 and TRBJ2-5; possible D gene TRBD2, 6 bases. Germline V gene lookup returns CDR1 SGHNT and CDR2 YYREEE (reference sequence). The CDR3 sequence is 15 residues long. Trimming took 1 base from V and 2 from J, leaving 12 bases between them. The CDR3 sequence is CASSLSSAYQETQYF. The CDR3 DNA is TGTGCCAGCAGCTTGTCTAGCGCCTATCAAGAGACCCAGTACTTC.

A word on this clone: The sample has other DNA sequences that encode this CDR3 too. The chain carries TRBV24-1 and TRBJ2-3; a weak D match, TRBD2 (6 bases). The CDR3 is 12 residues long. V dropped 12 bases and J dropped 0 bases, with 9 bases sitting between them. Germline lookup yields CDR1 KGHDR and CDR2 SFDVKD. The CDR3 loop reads CASGGSTDTQYF. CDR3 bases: TGTGCCTCAGGAGGGAGCACAGATACGCAGTATTTT.

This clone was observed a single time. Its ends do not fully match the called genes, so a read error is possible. The CDR3 loop reads CASSAPGQERF. The DNA of the CDR3 is TGTGCCAGCAGTGCCCCGGGACAAGAAAGGTTC. The V gene is TRBV28, the J gene TRBJ2-7; D might be TRBD1 (6 bases). Germline V gene sequence: CDR1 MDHEN, CDR2 SYDVKM. The CDR3 is 11 amino acids.

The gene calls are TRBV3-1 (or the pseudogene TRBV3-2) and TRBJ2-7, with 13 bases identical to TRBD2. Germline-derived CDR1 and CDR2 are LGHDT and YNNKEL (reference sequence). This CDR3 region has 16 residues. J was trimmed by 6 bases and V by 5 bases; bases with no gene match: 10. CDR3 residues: CASSARTSGSLGEQYF. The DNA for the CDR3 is TGTGCCAGCAGCGCCCGGACTAGCGGGAGCCTAGGCGAGCAGTACTTC.

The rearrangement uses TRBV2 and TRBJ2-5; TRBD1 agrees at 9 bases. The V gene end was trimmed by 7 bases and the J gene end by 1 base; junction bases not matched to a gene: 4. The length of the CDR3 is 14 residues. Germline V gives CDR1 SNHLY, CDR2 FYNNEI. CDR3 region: CASTPTGGQETQYF. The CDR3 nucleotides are TGTGCCAGCACTCCGACAGGGGGCCAAGAGACCCAGTACTTC. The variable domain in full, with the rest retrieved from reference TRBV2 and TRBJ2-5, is EPEVTQTPSHQVTQMGQEVILRCVPISNHLYFYWYRQILGQKVEFLVSFYNNEISEKSEIFDDQFSVERPDGSNFTLKIRSTKLEDSAMYFCASTPTGGQETQYFGPGTRLLVL.

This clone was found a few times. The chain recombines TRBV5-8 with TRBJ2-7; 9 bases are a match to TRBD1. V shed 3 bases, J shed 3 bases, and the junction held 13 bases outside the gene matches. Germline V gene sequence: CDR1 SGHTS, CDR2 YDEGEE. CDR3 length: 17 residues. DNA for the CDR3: TGTGCCAGCAGCTCGAGAACAAGGATGACAGGGGGCTACGAGCAGTACTTC. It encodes CASSSRTRMTGGYEQYF.

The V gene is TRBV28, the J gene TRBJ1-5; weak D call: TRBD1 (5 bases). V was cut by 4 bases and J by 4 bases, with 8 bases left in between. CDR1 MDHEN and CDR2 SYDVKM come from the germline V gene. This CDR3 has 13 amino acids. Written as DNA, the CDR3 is TGTGCCAGCAGTTACTCAGGGAATCAGCCCCAGCATTTT. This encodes CASSYSGNQPQHF.

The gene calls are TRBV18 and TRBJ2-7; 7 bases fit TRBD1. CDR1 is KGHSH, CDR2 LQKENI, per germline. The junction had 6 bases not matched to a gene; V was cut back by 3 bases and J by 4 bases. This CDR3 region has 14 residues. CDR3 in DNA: TGTGCCAGCTCACCGTCCCGGGACAGTTACGAGCAGTACTTC. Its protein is CASSPSRDSYEQYF.

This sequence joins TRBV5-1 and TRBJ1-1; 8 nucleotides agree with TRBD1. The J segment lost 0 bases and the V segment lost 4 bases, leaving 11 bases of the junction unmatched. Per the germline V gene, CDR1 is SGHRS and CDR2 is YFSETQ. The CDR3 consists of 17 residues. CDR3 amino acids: CASSPGRTGIVNTEAFF. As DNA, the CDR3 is TGCGCCAGCAGCCCCGGACGGACAGGGATTGTGAACACTGAAGCTTTCTTT. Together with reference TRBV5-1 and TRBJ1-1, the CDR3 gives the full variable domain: KAGVTQTPRYLIKTRGQQVTLSCSPISGHRSVSWYQQTPGQGLQFLFEYFSETQRNKGNFPGRFSGRQFSNSRSEMNVSTLELGDSALYLCASSPGRTGIVNTEAFFGQGTRLTVV.

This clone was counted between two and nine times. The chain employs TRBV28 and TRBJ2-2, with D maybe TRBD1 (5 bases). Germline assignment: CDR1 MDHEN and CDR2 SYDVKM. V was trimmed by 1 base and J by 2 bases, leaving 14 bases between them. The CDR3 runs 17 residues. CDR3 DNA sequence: TGTGCCAGCAGTTTATTCGGGTCAGGGAAAAACACCGGGGAGCTGTTTTTT. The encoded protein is CASSLFGSGKNTGELFF. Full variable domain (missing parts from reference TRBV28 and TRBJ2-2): DVKVTQSSRYLVKRTGEKVFLECVQDMDHENMFWYRQDPGLGLRLIYFSYDVKMKEKGDIPEGYSVSREKKERFSLILESASTNQTSMYLCASSLFGSGKNTGELFFGEGSRLTVL.

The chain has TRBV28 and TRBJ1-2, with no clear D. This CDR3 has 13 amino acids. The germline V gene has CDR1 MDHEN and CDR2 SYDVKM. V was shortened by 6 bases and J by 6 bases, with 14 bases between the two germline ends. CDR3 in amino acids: CASREERGHGYTF. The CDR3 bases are TGTGCCAGCAGGGAGGAACGAGGACATGGCTACACCTTC.

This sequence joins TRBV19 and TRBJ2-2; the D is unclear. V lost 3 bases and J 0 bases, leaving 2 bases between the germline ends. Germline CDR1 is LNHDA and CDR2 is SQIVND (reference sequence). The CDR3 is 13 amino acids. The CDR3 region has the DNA TGTGCCAGTAGTATCGCGAACACCGGGGAGCTGTTTTTT. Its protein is CASSIANTGELFF. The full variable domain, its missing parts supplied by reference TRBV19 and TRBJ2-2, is DGGITQSPKYLFRKEGQNVTLSCEQNLNHDAMYWYRQDPGQGLRLIYYSQIVNDFQKGDIAEGYSVSREKKESFPLTVTSAQKNPTAFYLCASSIANTGELFFGEGSRLTVL.

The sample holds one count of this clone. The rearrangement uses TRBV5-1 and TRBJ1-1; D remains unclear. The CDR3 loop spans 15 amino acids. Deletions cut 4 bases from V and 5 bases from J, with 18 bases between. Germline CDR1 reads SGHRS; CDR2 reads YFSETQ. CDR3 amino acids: CASSPSPGFATEAFF. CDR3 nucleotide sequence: TGCGCCAGCAGCCCCTCCCCCGGGTTTGCAACTGAAGCTTTCTTT.

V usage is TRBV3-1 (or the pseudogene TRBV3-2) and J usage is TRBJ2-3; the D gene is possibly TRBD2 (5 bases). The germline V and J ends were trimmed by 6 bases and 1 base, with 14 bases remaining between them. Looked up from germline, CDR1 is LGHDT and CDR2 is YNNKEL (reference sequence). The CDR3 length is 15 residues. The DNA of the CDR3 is TGTGCCAGCAGTCAGGACTTATCCCGCACAGATACGCAGTATTTT. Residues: CASSQDLSRTDTQYF.

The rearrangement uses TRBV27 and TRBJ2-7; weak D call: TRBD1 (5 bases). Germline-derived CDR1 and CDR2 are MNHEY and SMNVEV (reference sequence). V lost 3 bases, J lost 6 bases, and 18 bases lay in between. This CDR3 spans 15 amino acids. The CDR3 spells CASSFGPPDKSEQYF. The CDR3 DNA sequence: TGTGCCAGCAGTTTTGGTCCCCCGGACAAGAGCGAGCAGTACTTC.

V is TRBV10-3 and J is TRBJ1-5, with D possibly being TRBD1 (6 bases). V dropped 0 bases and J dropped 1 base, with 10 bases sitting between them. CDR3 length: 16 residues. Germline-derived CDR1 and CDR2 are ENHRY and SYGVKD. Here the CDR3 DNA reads TGTGCCATCAGTGAGTCCAGGGGAGGGAGCAATCAGCCCCAGCATTTT. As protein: CAISESRGGSNQPQHF.

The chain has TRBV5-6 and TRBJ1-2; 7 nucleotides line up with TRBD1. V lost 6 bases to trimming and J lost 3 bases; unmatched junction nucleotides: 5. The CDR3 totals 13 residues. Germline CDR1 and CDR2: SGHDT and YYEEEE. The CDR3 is CASTRDSYYGYTF. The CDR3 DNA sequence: TGTGCCAGCACCAGGGACAGCTACTATGGCTACACCTTC.

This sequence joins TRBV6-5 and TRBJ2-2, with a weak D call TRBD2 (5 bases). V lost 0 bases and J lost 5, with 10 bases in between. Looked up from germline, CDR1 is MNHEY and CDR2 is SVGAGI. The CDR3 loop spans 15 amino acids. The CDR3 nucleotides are TGTGCCAGCAGTTACTCTTGGGAGCAGACCGGGGAGCTGTTTTTT. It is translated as CASSYSWEQTGELFF.

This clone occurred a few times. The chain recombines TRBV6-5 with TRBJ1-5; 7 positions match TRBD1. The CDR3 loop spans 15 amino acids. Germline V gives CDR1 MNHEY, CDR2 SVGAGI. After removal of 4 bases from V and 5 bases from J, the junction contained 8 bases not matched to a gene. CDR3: CASSFARGRDQPQHF. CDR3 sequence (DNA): TGTGCCAGCAGTTTCGCTAGGGGGCGAGATCAGCCCCAGCATTTT.

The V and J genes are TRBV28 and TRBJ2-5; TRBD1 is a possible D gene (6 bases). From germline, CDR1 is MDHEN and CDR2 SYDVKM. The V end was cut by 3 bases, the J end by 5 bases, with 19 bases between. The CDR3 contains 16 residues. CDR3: CASSFPLGAAGETQYF. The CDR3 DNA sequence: TGTGCCAGCAGTTTCCCTTTGGGGGCCGCAGGGGAGACCCAGTACTTC.